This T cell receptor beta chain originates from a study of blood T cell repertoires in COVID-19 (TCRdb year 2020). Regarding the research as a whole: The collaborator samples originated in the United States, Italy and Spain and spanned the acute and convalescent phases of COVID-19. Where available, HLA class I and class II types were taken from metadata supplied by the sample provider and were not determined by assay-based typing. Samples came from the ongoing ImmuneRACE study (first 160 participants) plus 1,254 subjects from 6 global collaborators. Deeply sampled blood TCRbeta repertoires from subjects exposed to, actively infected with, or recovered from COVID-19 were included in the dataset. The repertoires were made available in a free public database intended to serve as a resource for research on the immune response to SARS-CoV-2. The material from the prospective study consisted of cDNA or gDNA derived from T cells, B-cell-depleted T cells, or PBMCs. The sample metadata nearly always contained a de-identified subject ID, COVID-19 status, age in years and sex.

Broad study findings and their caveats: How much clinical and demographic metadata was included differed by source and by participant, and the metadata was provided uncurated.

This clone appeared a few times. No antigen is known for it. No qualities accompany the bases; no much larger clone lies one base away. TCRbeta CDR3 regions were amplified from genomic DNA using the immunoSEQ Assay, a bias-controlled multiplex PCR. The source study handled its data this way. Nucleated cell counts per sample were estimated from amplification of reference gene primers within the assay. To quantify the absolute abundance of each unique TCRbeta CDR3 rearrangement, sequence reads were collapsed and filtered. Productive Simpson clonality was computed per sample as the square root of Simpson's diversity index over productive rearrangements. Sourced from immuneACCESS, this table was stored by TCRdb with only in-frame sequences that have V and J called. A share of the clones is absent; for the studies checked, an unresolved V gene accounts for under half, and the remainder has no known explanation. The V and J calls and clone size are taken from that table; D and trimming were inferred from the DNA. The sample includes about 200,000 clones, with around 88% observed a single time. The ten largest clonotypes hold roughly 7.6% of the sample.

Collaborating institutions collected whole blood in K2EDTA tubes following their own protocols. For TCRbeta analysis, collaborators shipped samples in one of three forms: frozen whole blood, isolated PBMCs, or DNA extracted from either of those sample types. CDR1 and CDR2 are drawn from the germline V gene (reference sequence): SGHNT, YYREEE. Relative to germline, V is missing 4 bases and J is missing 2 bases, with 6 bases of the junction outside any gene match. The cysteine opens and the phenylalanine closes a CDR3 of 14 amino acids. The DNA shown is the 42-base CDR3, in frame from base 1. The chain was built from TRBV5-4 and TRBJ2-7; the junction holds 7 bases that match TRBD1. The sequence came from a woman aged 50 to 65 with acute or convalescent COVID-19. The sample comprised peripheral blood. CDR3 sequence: CASSLRDSPYEQYF. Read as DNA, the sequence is TGTGCCAGCAGCCTCCGGGACAGCCCCTACGAGCAGTACTTC.